The next 29 T cell receptor beta chains were all read from a single sample in a study of blood T cell repertoires in COVID-19. Produced via immunoSEQ multiplex PCR; TCRdb's table is partial and in-frame only. The sample carries 80,000 to 100,000 clones, 80% recorded once. Sequenced sample: peripheral blood. These receptors were obtained from a woman between 65 and 79 years old with acute or convalescent COVID-19.

The CDR3 bases are TGCGCCAGCAGCACGGGGACAGCAACTAATGAAAAACTGTTTTTT. Translating it yields CASSTGTATNEKLFF. The chain employs TRBV5-1 and TRBJ1-4; 7 nucleotides agree with TRBD1. This CDR3 comprises 15 residues. With 4 bases clipped from V and 0 bases from J, the junction kept 3 bases outside the gene matches. Germline loops: CDR1 SGHRS, CDR2 YFSETQ. Full variable domain (remainder filled in from reference TRBV5-1 and TRBJ1-4): KAGVTQTPRYLIKTRGQQVTLSCSPISGHRSVSWYQQTPGQGLQFLFEYFSETQRNKGNFPGRFSGRQFSNSRSEMNVSTLELGDSALYLCASSTGTATNEKLFFGSGTQLSVL.

The chain recombines TRBV11-2 with TRBJ2-7; no definite D call. There are 12 residues in the CDR3. Germline V gives CDR1 SGHAT, CDR2 FQNNGV. V dropped 5 bases and J dropped 5 bases, with 10 bases sitting between them. The CDR3 loop reads CASSLLGNEQYF. In DNA form, the CDR3 reads TGTGCCAGCAGCCTGCTAGGAAACGAGCAGTACTTC.

CDR3 DNA sequence: TGTGCCACCGGACAGGGCGAGACCCAGTACTTC. This gives the protein CATGQGETQYF. The chain carries TRBV24-1 and TRBJ2-5, with 8 positions matching TRBD1. J lost 5 bases, V lost 9 bases, and 1 base had no gene match. Germline V lookup: CDR1 KGHDR, CDR2 SFDVKD. The length of the CDR3 is 11 residues.

The chain is built from TRBV10-3 and TRBJ1-5; 9 bases fit TRBD1. The CDR3 loop spans 16 amino acids. CDR1 and CDR2 from the germline V gene are ENHRY and SYGVKD. V dropped 0 bases and J dropped 4; count of bases not matched to a gene: 4. The CDR3: CAISESQGAGNQPQHF. As DNA, the CDR3 is TGTGCCATCAGTGAGTCACAGGGGGCGGGAAATCAGCCCCAGCATTTT.

The chain joins TRBV6-5 to TRBJ2-7; 9 nucleotides agree with TRBD1. Germline V gene lookup returns CDR1 MNHEY and CDR2 SVGAGI. J gave up 3 bases and V 6 bases, and 6 bases lay outside the gene matches. The CDR3 contains 14 residues. As DNA, the CDR3 is TGTGCCAGCAGCCCGACAGGGGGGGACTACGAGCAGTACTTC. Translation gives CASSPTGGDYEQYF.

The CDR3 spells CASSEQGFYGYTF. Here the CDR3 DNA reads TGTGCCAGCAGTGAACAGGGGTTCTATGGCTACACCTTC. This rearrangement joins TRBV6-1 to TRBJ1-2; maybe TRBD1 (6 bases). In germline, CDR1 is MNHNS, CDR2 SASEGT. CDR3 length equals 13 residues. Trimming pared 2 bases from V and 4 bases from J, leaving 8 bases between.

The V gene is TRBV7-2, the J gene TRBJ2-2; D is unclear. CDR1 and CDR2 from the germline V gene are SGHTA and FQGNSA. The CDR3 runs 18 residues. Deletions cut 5 bases from V and 2 bases from J, with 21 bases between. CDR3 residues: CASSPDRVSRPNTGELFF. In DNA form, the CDR3 reads TGTGCCAGCAGCCCGGATCGGGTGTCCCGGCCAAACACCGGGGAGCTGTTTTTT. Drawing the rest from reference TRBV7-2 and TRBJ2-2, the complete variable domain is GAGVSQSPSNKVTEKGKDVELRCDPISGHTALYWYRQSLGQGLEFLIYFQGNSAPDKSGLPSDRFSAERTGGSVSTLTIQRTQQEDSAVYLCASSPDRVSRPNTGELFFGEGSRLTVL.

The chain joins TRBV12-3 or TRBV12-4 to TRBJ1-2; 7 nucleotides match TRBD1. After removal of 5 bases from V and 4 bases from J, the junction contained 1 base not matched to a gene. This CDR3 spans 12 amino acids. The CDR3 bases are TGTGCCAGCAGTGGGACAGTCTATGGCTACACCTTC. It codes for CASSGTVYGYTF.

The chain employs TRBV4-3 and TRBJ1-1; 7 positions match TRBD1. V was clipped by 0 bases and J by 1 base; unmatched bases: 8. Germline values: CDR1 LGHNA, CDR2 YSLEER. The CDR3 runs to 17 residues. The CDR3 spells CASSQDRRGGKNTEAFF. The CDR3 DNA is TGCGCCAGCAGCCAAGATCGGAGAGGGGGCAAGAACACTGAAGCTTTCTTT.

Turning to this clone: Other DNA sequences in the sample encode the same CDR3. The chain combines TRBV19 with TRBJ1-5; the D is unclear. Germline assignment: CDR1 LNHDA and CDR2 SQIVND (reference sequence). Between the trimmed V and J ends, which lost 2 bases and 2 bases, there was a span of 7 bases. The CDR3 is 14 amino acids. In DNA, the CDR3 is TGTGCCAGTAGTATACCGGGAGGCAATCAGCCCCAGCATTTT. Translation: CASSIPGGNQPQHF.

This clone has only one observation. V gene TRBV29-1 combines with J gene TRBJ1-1; D is unresolved. The germline gives CDR1 SQVTM, CDR2 ANQGSEA. V lost 5 bases and J 2 bases, leaving 15 bases between the germline ends. The CDR3 contains 14 residues. CDR3 bases: TGCAGCGTTCAGAGAGGTAACCCCAACACTGAAGCTTTCTTT. Residues: CSVQRGNPNTEAFF.

V gene TRBV5-5 combines with J gene TRBJ1-5; TRBD1 might be the D (6 bases). The germline V gene encodes CDR1 SGHKS and CDR2 YYEKEE (reference sequence). The CDR3 is 17 residues long. V was trimmed by 4 bases and J by 3 bases, leaving 20 bases between them. In nucleotides, the CDR3 is TGTGCCAGCAGCCCCTCATCGTTCACAGGGCCCAATCAGCCCCAGCATTTT. This codes for CASSPSSFTGPNQPQHF.

The rearrangement uses TRBV7-3 and TRBJ2-3; no definite D call. The CDR3 has 12 residues. From germline, CDR1 is SGHTA and CDR2 FQGTGA. Trimming removed 5 bases at V and 4 bases at J, with 7 bases between. CDR3 region: CASSPTPDTQYF. CDR3 DNA sequence: TGTGCCAGCAGCCCAACTCCAGATACGCAGTATTTT.

The rearrangement joins TRBV7-2 to TRBJ2-1, with 13 bases identical to TRBD2. The CDR3 extends over 16 amino acids. V was clipped by 1 base and J by 4 bases; unmatched bases: 1. Looked up from germline, CDR1 is SGHTA and CDR2 is FQGNSA. CDR3 in amino acids: CASSLGGLAGYNEQFF. The CDR3 nucleotides read TGTGCCAGCAGCTTAGGGGGACTAGCGGGATACAATGAGCAGTTCTTC.

CDR3 coding DNA: TGCGCCAGCAGCGCCCAGGGGAATGAAGCTTTCTTT. Its translation: CASSAQGNEAFF. The V and J genes are TRBV5-1 and TRBJ1-1, with D tentatively TRBD1 (6 bases). The CDR3 totals 12 residues. V lost 4 bases and J lost 7, with 11 bases in between. Germline V lookup: CDR1 SGHRS, CDR2 YFSETQ.

J is TRBJ2-5 and V is TRBV5-1; perhaps TRBD1 as D (5 bases). Germline values: CDR1 SGHRS, CDR2 YFSETQ. The CDR3 runs 14 residues. V dropped 0 bases and J dropped 4 bases, with 10 bases sitting between them. In DNA, the CDR3 is TGCGCCAGCAGCTTGGGTCCCCAGGGAGAGACCCAGTACTTC. It encodes CASSLGPQGETQYF. The variable domain in full, completed from reference TRBV5-1 and TRBJ2-5, reads KAGVTQTPRYLIKTRGQQVTLSCSPISGHRSVSWYQQTPGQGLQFLFEYFSETQRNKGNFPGRFSGRQFSNSRSEMNVSTLELGDSALYLCASSLGPQGETQYFGPGTRLLVL.

V and J are TRBV28 and TRBJ1-2; possible D gene TRBD1, 6 bases. CDR3 length equals 13 residues. Germline lookup yields CDR1 MDHEN and CDR2 SYDVKM. Trimming cost V 3 bases and J 8 bases, with 13 bases left between them. The CDR3 DNA is TGTGCCAGCAGTTTTTTGGACAGCAGAGGCTACACCTTC. It translates to CASSFLDSRGYTF.

The gene calls are TRBV2 and TRBJ1-5, with D possibly matching TRBD1 (6 bases). This CDR3 is 14 amino acids long. V was clipped by 7 bases and J by 7 bases, with 17 bases between them. The V gene's germline CDR1 is SNHLY and CDR2 FYNNEI. CDR3 region: CASNKGQLEQPQHF. The CDR3 DNA follows: TGTGCCAGCAATAAAGGACAGTTGGAACAGCCCCAGCATTTT.

The chain uses TRBV30 and TRBJ1-1; D uncertain. Trimming shortened V by 4 bases and J by 1 base, and 7 bases separated the two germline ends. The V gene's germline CDR1 is GTSNPN and CDR2 SVGIG (reference sequence). CDR3 length: 12 amino acids. CDR3 nucleotides: TGTGCCTGGAACGGGTGGAACACTGAAGCTTTCTTT. Translated, it gives CAWNGWNTEAFF.

The chain uses TRBV15 and TRBJ1-1; 8 bases agree with TRBD1. The CDR3 sequence is 16 residues long. Per the germline V gene, CDR1 is LNHNV and CDR2 is YYDKDF (reference sequence). V lost 2 bases and J lost 1; bases outside the gene matches: 6. CDR3: CATSRRTGTGNTEAFF. DNA for the CDR3: TGTGCCACCAGCAGACGTACCGGGACAGGGAACACTGAAGCTTTCTTT.

The chain carries TRBV5-6 and TRBJ2-1, with TRBD2 matching 10 bases. This CDR3 is 15 amino acids long. V trimming: 2 bases; J trimming: 9 bases; junction bases outside the gene matches: 8. Germline CDR1 reads SGHDT; CDR2 reads YYEEEE. The CDR3 region is CASSFGLAGVFEQFF. DNA for the CDR3: TGTGCCAGCAGCTTTGGGCTAGCGGGAGTTTTTGAGCAGTTCTTC.

The gene calls are TRBV19 and TRBJ2-1, with 10 bases identical to TRBD1. Germline V gives CDR1 LNHDA, CDR2 SQIVND (reference sequence). This CDR3 has 15 residues. J lost 8 bases, V lost 7 bases, and 11 bases had no gene match. The CDR3 loop is CASTIGGQGRHEQFF. For the CDR3, the DNA is TGTGCCAGTACCATAGGGGGACAGGGGAGGCATGAGCAGTTCTTC.

The gene calls are TRBV6-4 and TRBJ1-4; 7 bases fit TRBD1. The germline V gene encodes CDR1 MRHNA and CDR2 SNTAGT. V shed 8 bases and J 5 bases; nucleotides not matched to a gene: 8. This CDR3 has 14 amino acids. CDR3 nucleotide sequence: TGTGCCAGCCGGGGGACAGTCTTGAATGAAAAACTGTTTTTT. It specifies CASRGTVLNEKLFF.

This clone has only one observation. V is TRBV24-1 and J is TRBJ2-2; 8 bases line up with TRBD1. Unmatched junction bases numbered 3, after V lost 9 bases and J lost 1 base. The CDR3 contains 14 residues. The germline V gene encodes CDR1 KGHDR and CDR2 SFDVKD. CDR3 nucleotide sequence: TGTGCCACCGGACAGGGTATGAACACCGGGGAGCTGTTTTTT. Amino acids: CATGQGMNTGELFF.

CDR3 DNA: TGTGCCAGCAGCAAAGAGAGGGTCCTATGGGAGACCCAGTACTTC. Amino acid sequence: CASSKERVLWETQYF. The chain links TRBV21-1 to TRBJ2-5; the D segment call TRBD2 is taken from the table without a DNA check. TRBV21-1 is classified as a pseudogene. The CDR3 has 15 amino acids.

Here the CDR3 DNA reads TGTGCCAGTAGTATGTATGGGGGCGGCGAAAAACTGTTTTTT. Its translation: CASSMYGGGEKLFF. The chain has TRBV19 and TRBJ1-4, with D perhaps TRBD1 (6 bases). The CDR3 extends over 14 amino acids. V dropped 3 bases and J dropped 8 bases, with 13 bases sitting between them. The germline gives CDR1 LNHDA, CDR2 SQIVND (reference sequence).

The V gene is TRBV24-1, the J gene TRBJ2-2, with D possibly TRBD1 on 6 matching bases. This CDR3 comprises 16 residues. The V gene's germline CDR1 is KGHDR and CDR2 SFDVKD. Trimming removed 3 bases from V and 6 bases from J, with 16 bases in between. This CDR3 reads CATSDTDRPGAGELFF. The CDR3 DNA is TGTGCCACCAGTGATACCGACAGGCCCGGGGCCGGGGAGCTGTTTTTT.

This chain connects TRBV6-6 to TRBJ2-6; 7 bases agree with TRBD1. The CDR3 has 14 residues. V shed 2 bases and J 9 bases; nucleotides not matched to a gene: 4. In germline, CDR1 is MNHNY, CDR2 SVGAGI (reference sequence). The CDR3 spells CASSYDRVGNVLTF. CDR3 in DNA: TGTGCCAGCAGTTACGACAGGGTTGGCAACGTCCTGACTTTC.

The rearrangement links TRBV20-1 to TRBJ1-5; TRBD1 might be the D (5 bases). Germline CDR1 and CDR2: DFQATT and SNEGSKA (reference sequence). Trimming stripped 3 bases from V and 6 bases from J, with 12 bases between. This CDR3 spans 13 amino acids. CDR3 amino acids: CSASLGGSQPQHF. The CDR3 DNA reads TGCAGTGCTAGTTTGGGGGGGAGTCAGCCCCAGCATTTT.